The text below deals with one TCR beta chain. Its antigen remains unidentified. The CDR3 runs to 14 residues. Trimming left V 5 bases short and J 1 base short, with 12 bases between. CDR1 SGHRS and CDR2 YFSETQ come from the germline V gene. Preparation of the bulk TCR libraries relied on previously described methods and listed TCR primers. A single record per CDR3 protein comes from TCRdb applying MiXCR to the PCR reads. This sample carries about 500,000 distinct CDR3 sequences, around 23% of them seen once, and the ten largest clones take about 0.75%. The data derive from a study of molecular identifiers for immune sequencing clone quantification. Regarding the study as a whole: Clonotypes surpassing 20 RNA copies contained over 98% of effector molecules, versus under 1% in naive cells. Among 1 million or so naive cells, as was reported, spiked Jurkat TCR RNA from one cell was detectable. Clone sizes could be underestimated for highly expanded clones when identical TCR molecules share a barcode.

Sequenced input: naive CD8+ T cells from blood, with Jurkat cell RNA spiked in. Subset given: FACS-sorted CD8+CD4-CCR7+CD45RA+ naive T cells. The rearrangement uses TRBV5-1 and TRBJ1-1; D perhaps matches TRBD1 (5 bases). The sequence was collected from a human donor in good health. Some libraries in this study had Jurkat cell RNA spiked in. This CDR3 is CASSYRDSNTEAFF. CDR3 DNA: TGCGCCAGCAGTTATCGGGACTCGAACACTGAAGCTTTCTTT.